This T cell receptor (beta chain) comes out of a study of post-analysis software for immune sequencing data. General observations from the study: In patients, roughly five TRBV segments were more frequent than in controls, with TRBV5-6, TRBV5-1 and TRBV20-1 among them.

TCR beta cDNA libraries included unique molecular identifiers. TCRdb passed the PCR reads through MiXCR, listing each CDR3 protein once. The repertoire holds hundreds of thousands of distinct CDR3 sequences, with 36% as singletons. This clonotype was picked up many times. The antigen remains undetermined. Germline values: CDR1 MRHNA, CDR2 SNTAGT. The V and J ends lost 0 bases and 11 bases respectively, with 19 bases between them. The CDR3 is 15 amino acids. Sequencing was done on a sample of blood. The chain carries TRBV6-4 and TRBJ1-1; a weak D match, TRBD1 (5 bases). The sequence was collected from a girl under 18 with multiple sclerosis. Here the CDR3 reads CASSDSIRGGRPAFF. DNA of the CDR3: TGTGCCAGCAGTGACTCGATAAGGGGCGGACGCCCGGCTTTCTTT.